Listed below are T cell receptor beta chains from one sample, sequenced in a study of T cell responses to AZD1222 COVID-19 vaccine. Here immunoSEQ multiplex PCR was the method, and the copy in TCRdb shows in-frame clones only, minus some. The sample consists of tens of thousands of clones, around nine tenths of them appearing once. Sample: peripheral blood, taken 28 days after the second AZD1222 dose. These receptors all come from an adult who received the AZD1222 COVID-19 vaccine. Both conserved end residues are part of each CDR3. The order of the fields is J gene, V gene, clone size, D gene, CDR3 protein, CDR3 DNA. The D gene is left open where the match is weak. Not all rows give a size; the values are once, few, many and, for expanded clones, a class.

>TRBJ1-1|TRBV5-1|-|TRBD1
CASSGGQGDKAFF
TGCGCCAGCAGCGGGGGACAGGGGGATAAAGCTTTCTTT
>TRBJ1-5|TRBV6-5|-|-
CASSRVGQPQHF
TGTGCCAGCAGCAGGGTCGGTCAGCCCCAGCATTTT
>TRBJ1-6|TRBV6-5|-|TRBD1
CPGTDQLRRGSPLHF
TGCCCCGGGACAGACCAACTCCGACGAGGTTCACCCCTCCACTTT
>TRBJ1-2|TRBV30|once|-
CAWSVRRSLGYGYTF
TGTGCCTGGAGTGTACGAAGATCCCTAGGATATGGCTACACCTTC
>TRBJ1-2|TRBV3-1/TRBV3-2|-|-
CASSLEGHYGYTF
TGTGCCAGCAGCCTCGAGGGACACTATGGCTACACCTTC
>TRBJ1-4|TRBV6-2/TRBV6-3|once|-
CASSDGTATNEKLFF
TGTGCCAGCAGCGACGGGACCGCAACTAATGAAAAACTGTTTTTT
>TRBJ1-5|TRBV7-8|-|-
CASSQRMGQPQHF
TGTGCCAGCAGCCAAAGGATGGGTCAGCCCCAGCATTTT
>TRBJ2-4|TRBV7-9|once|-
CASSSYLDIQYF
TGTGCCAGCTCCTCTTATTTGGACATTCAGTACTTC
>TRBJ2-3|TRBV5-6|-|-
CASSLGPLTDTQYF
TGTGCCAGCAGCTTGGGACCTTTAACAGATACGCAGTATTTT
>TRBJ1-1|TRBV7-8|-|TRBD1
CASSPYRDRATNEAFF
TGTGCCAGCAGCCCCTACCGGGACAGGGCCACCAATGAAGCTTTCTTT
>TRBJ1-2|TRBV29-1|once|TRBD1
CSAQWDRAEYGYTF
TGCAGCGCCCAATGGGACAGGGCGGAGTATGGCTACACCTTC
>TRBJ2-7|TRBV18|-|TRBD1
CASSRDRVSEQYF
TGTGCCAGCTCACGGGACAGGGTCTCCGAGCAGTACTTC
>TRBJ2-3|TRBV7-2|-|TRBD2
CASTESGLAGATDTQYF
TGTGCCAGCACCGAAAGCGGGCTAGCGGGGGCCACAGATACGCAGTATTTT
>TRBJ2-1|TRBV18|-|TRBD2
CASSPQGLVGEQFF
TGTGCCAGCTCACCACAAGGACTAGTGGGTGAGCAGTTCTTC
>TRBJ1-5|TRBV19|-|-
CASSMFRGGLNQPQHF
TGTGCCAGTAGTATGTTCCGTGGGGGCCTTAATCAGCCCCAGCATTTT
>TRBJ2-2|TRBV9|-|-
CASSVGMGRILTNTGELFF
TGTGCCAGCAGCGTAGGTATGGGACGGATACTTACGAACACCGGGGAGCTGTTTTTT
>TRBJ1-5|TRBV21-1|-|-
CASSKVGERRNQPQHF
TGTGCCAGCAGCAAAGTGGGGGAGAGGCGCAATCAGCCCCAGCATTTT
>TRBJ2-5|TRBV7-3|-|TRBD2
CASSQDYGEGTQYF
TGTGCCAGCAGCCAGGACTACGGGGAGGGGACCCAGTACTTC
>TRBJ2-1|TRBV7-9|-|-
CASSLEGGNEQFF
TGTGCCAGCAGCTTGGAGGGGGGGAATGAGCAGTTCTTC
>TRBJ2-7|TRBV12-5|-|TRBD1
CASGLVRPPGSTGSYEQYF
TGTGCTAGTGGTTTGGTACGTCCTCCCGGGTCGACAGGGTCCTACGAGCAGTACTTC
>TRBJ1-5|TRBV19|-|-
CASSISNQPQHF
TGTGCCAGTAGTATCTCGAATCAGCCCCAGCATTTT